These 20 T cell receptor beta chains originate from one sample sequenced in a study of blood T cell repertoires in COVID-19. Sequencing used immunoSEQ multiplex PCR; TCRdb keeps in-frame clones, though not all of them. In the table there are about 140,000 clones, about 84% of which are singletons. The sequenced material came from PBMCs or T cells enriched from blood (not recorded which). Every receptor here comes from a woman aged 18-29 years who had been exposed to COVID-19.

Concerning this clone: Other DNA sequences in the sample encode the same CDR3. The chain joins TRBV11-2 to TRBJ1-4, with 7 bases lining up with TRBD1. This CDR3 contains 14 residues. V trimming: 4 bases; J trimming: 8 bases; junction bases outside the gene matches: 7. Germline CDR1 SGHAT, CDR2 FQNNGV. In nucleotides, the CDR3 is TGTGCCAGCAGCTCTACAGGGGTAGGCGAAAAACTGTTTTTT. It yields the protein CASSSTGVGEKLFF. The full variable domain, with the rest looked up from reference TRBV11-2 and TRBJ1-4, is EAGVAQSPRYKIIEKRQSVAFWCNPISGHATLYWYQQILGQGPKLLIQFQNNGVVDDSQLPKDRFSAERLKGVDSTLKIQPAKLEDSAVYLCASSSTGVGEKLFFGSGTQLSVL.

The V and J genes are TRBV4-3 and TRBJ2-1; 13 nucleotides line up with TRBD2. The CDR3 spans 15 residues. Trimming removed 4 bases from V and 5 bases from J; junction bases left unmatched: 2. Looked up from germline, CDR1 is LGHNA and CDR2 is YSLEER. CDR3 nucleotide sequence: TGCGCCAGCAGCCCCGGACTAGCGGGAGACAATGAGCAGTTCTTC. This encodes CASSPGLAGDNEQFF.

The chain uses TRBV7-9 and TRBJ1-2; D gene unclear. This CDR3 has 14 amino acids. V was pared by 6 bases and J by 1 base, with 12 bases between. Looked up from germline, CDR1 is SEHNR and CDR2 is FQNEAQ (reference sequence). CDR3 sequence: CASRAGLDNYGYTF. CDR3 in DNA: TGTGCCAGCAGGGCCGGACTCGATAACTATGGCTACACCTTC.

V usage is TRBV9 and J usage is TRBJ1-2, with 11 nucleotides matching TRBD1. This CDR3 spans 13 amino acids. Per germline, CDR1 SGDLS and CDR2 YYNGEE. The trim removed 4 bases at V and 6 bases at J, leaving 2 bases unmatched. This CDR3 is CASSMGQGDGYTF. CDR3 coding DNA: TGTGCCAGCAGCATGGGACAGGGGGATGGCTACACCTTC.

This rearrangement joins TRBV3-1 (or the pseudogene TRBV3-2) to TRBJ2-1; D unclear. CDR1 and CDR2 from the germline V gene are LGHDT and YNNKEL (reference sequence). Trimming took 0 bases from V and 2 from J, leaving 14 bases between them. The CDR3 covers 17 residues. The CDR3 sequence is CASSQELTGQAYNEQFF. As DNA, the CDR3 is TGTGCCAGCAGCCAAGAATTAACTGGCCAGGCCTACAATGAGCAGTTCTTC.

The chain carries TRBV25-1 and TRBJ1-3; TRBD1 agrees at 8 bases. Germline V gives CDR1 MGHDK, CDR2 SYGVNS. Trimming took 3 bases from V and 4 from J; bases not matched to a gene: 2. The CDR3 runs to 14 residues. The chain's CDR3 is CASSDRDRGNTIYF. DNA of the CDR3: TGTGCCAGCAGTGACCGGGACAGGGGAAACACCATATATTTT.

The chain uses TRBV6-5 and TRBJ2-3; a weak D match, TRBD1 (5 bases). This CDR3 contains 16 residues. The germline V gene encodes CDR1 MNHEY and CDR2 SVGAGI. Trimming removed 1 base at V and 3 bases at J, with 14 bases between. This chain's CDR3 is CASSYYRPDTTDTQYF. In nucleotides, the CDR3 is TGTGCCAGCAGTTACTACCGTCCGGACACGACAGATACGCAGTATTTT.

The chain uses TRBV27 and TRBJ1-4; perhaps TRBD1 as D (5 bases). The CDR3 loop spans 16 amino acids. V lost 6 bases to trimming and J lost 8 bases, with 22 bases between them. Germline V gene sequence: CDR1 MNHEY, CDR2 SMNVEV (reference sequence). Written as DNA, the CDR3 is TGTGCCAGCAGCCCCCTGGCAGGCCGGGGGGAAGAAAAACTGTTTTTT. Translated, it gives CASSPLAGRGEEKLFF. Full variable domain (remainder filled in from reference TRBV27 and TRBJ1-4): EAQVTQNPRYLITVTGKKLTVTCSQNMNHEYMSWYRQDPGLGLRQIYYSMNVEVTDKGDVPEGYKVSRKEKRNFPLILESPSPNQTSLYFCASSPLAGRGEEKLFFGSGTQLSVL.

This CDR3 reads CALTATNEKLFF. The CDR3 DNA is TGTGCCCTGACAGCAACTAATGAAAAACTGTTTTTT. J is TRBJ1-4 and V is TRBV30, with D perhaps TRBD1 (5 bases). V gave up 8 bases and J gave up 0 bases, with 7 bases separating them. CDR1 GTSNPN and CDR2 SVGIG come from the germline V gene (reference sequence). This CDR3 is 12 amino acids long.

J is TRBJ2-1 and V is TRBV11-2; the D gene could be TRBD1 or TRBD2 (7 bases each). Looked up from germline, CDR1 is SGHAT and CDR2 is FQNNGV. This CDR3 has 14 residues. The V end lost 5 bases, the J end lost 6 bases, and 14 bases lay between the germline ends. The CDR3 protein is CASSIGGGSNEQFF. Here the CDR3 DNA reads TGTGCCAGCAGCATAGGGGGCGGGAGCAATGAGCAGTTCTTC.

J is TRBJ1-5 and V is TRBV21-1; the table gives TRBD1 as D, unverified against the DNA. TRBV21-1 is an annotated pseudogene. The CDR3 runs 15 residues. CDR3 in DNA: TGTGCCGGCCCTTCGAAACAGGAGCGCCATCAGCCCCAGCATTTT. Residues: CAGPSKQERHQPQHF.

The chain employs TRBV2 and TRBJ2-7; 10 bases match TRBD2. The germline V gene encodes CDR1 SNHLY and CDR2 FYNNEI. There are 16 residues in the CDR3. Germline trimming cut 6 bases from V and 2 bases from J; bases unmatched to any gene: 10. The CDR3 nucleotides read TGTGCCAGCAGAGGAGTGGGGACTAGCGATCCCTACGAGCAGTACTTC. This codes for CASRGVGTSDPYEQYF.

J is TRBJ2-1 and V is TRBV7-8; 11 bases match TRBD2. CDR1 and CDR2 (germline): SGHVS, FQNEAQ. The V segment lost 0 bases and the J segment 7 bases; nucleotides outside the gene matches: 5. There are 16 residues in the CDR3. The CDR3 is CASSLAGLADTNEQFF. CDR3 nucleotide sequence: TGTGCCAGCAGCTTAGCGGGACTAGCGGACACTAATGAGCAGTTCTTC.

This rearrangement joins TRBV2 to TRBJ1-2; 7 nucleotides align to TRBD1. The CDR3 extends over 16 amino acids. Per germline, CDR1 SNHLY and CDR2 FYNNEI. V shed 3 bases and J 3 bases; nucleotides not matched to a gene: 10. In DNA form, the CDR3 reads TGTGCCAGCAGTGACCCGGGACAGCTGAGGGACTATGGCTACACCTTC. Encoded protein: CASSDPGQLRDYGYTF.

The chain combines TRBV6-6 with TRBJ1-5; 9 positions match TRBD1. The V segment lost 5 bases and the J segment 6 bases; nucleotides outside the gene matches: 8. The CDR3 contains 15 residues. The germline gives CDR1 MNHNY, CDR2 SVGAGI (reference sequence). The CDR3 DNA is TGTGCCAGCAGTAAGTCGGGACAGGGAGTTCAGCCCCAGCATTTT. This encodes CASSKSGQGVQPQHF.

The chain has TRBV6-2 or TRBV6-3 and TRBJ2-5; D unclear. Trimming took off 2 bases at V and 1 base at J, with 5 bases between the two ends. There are 13 residues in the CDR3. Germline loops: CDR1 MNHEY, CDR2 SVGEGT. CDR3 coding DNA: TGTGCCAGCAGTTACAGCTTCCAAGAGACCCAGTACTTC. It translates to CASSYSFQETQYF.

The rearrangement uses TRBV2 and TRBJ2-3, with 7 bases that match TRBD2. This CDR3 contains 15 residues. Per germline, CDR1 SNHLY and CDR2 FYNNEI. The J segment lost 2 bases and the V segment lost 2 bases, leaving 4 bases of the junction unmatched. The CDR3 here is CASSELGLFTDTQYF. CDR3 sequence (DNA): TGTGCCAGCAGTGAACTGGGACTATTCACAGATACGCAGTATTTT.

The chain employs TRBV4-1 and TRBJ2-7; 11 bases fit TRBD2. Germline V gene data show CDR1 as MGHRA and CDR2 as YSYEKL. CDR3 length: 19 residues. The V segment lost 4 bases and the J segment 4 bases; nucleotides outside the gene matches: 18. The CDR3 DNA follows: TGCGCCAGCAGCCTATCCCGTGGTAGCGGGAGGGCCCTATTTTACGAGCAGTACTTC. This encodes CASSLSRGSGRALFYEQYF.

V is TRBV3-1 (or the pseudogene TRBV3-2) and J is TRBJ2-7; maybe TRBD2 (5 bases). Trimming stripped 8 bases from V and 5 bases from J, with 13 bases between. The CDR3 is made up of 12 amino acids. Germline V gene data show CDR1 as LGHDT and CDR2 as YNNKEL (reference sequence). The chain's CDR3 is CASGSMGDEQYF. DNA for the CDR3: TGTGCCAGCGGCTCCATGGGAGACGAGCAGTACTTC.

The chain combines TRBV19 with TRBJ2-3; TRBD2 agrees at 15 bases. V lost 8 bases and J lost 0; bases outside the gene matches: 3. Germline CDR1 reads LNHDA; CDR2 reads SQIVND (reference sequence). CDR3 size: 16 residues. The DNA of the CDR3 is TGTGCCAGTGGACTAGCGGGAGGGTTCAGCACAGATACGCAGTATTTT. Translation gives CASGLAGGFSTDTQYF.